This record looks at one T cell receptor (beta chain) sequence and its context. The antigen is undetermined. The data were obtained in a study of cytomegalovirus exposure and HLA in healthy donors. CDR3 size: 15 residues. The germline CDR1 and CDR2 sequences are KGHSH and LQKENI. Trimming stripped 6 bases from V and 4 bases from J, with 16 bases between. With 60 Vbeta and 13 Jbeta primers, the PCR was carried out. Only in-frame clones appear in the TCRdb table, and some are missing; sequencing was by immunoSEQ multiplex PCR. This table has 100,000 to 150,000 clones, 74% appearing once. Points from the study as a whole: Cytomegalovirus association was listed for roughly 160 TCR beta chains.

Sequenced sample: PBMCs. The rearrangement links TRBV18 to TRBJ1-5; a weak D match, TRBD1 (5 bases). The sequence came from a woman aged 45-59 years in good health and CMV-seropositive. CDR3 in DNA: TGTGCCAGCTCCCGGGAGGGGCGAGCAAATCAGCCCCAGCATTTT. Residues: CASSREGRANQPQHF. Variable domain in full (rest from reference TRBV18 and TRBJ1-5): NAGVMQNPRHLVRRRGQEARLRCSPMKGHSHVYWYRQLPEEGLKFMVYLQKENIIDESGMPKERFSAEFPKEGPSILRIQQVVRGDSAAYFCASSREGRANQPQHFGDGTRLSIL.